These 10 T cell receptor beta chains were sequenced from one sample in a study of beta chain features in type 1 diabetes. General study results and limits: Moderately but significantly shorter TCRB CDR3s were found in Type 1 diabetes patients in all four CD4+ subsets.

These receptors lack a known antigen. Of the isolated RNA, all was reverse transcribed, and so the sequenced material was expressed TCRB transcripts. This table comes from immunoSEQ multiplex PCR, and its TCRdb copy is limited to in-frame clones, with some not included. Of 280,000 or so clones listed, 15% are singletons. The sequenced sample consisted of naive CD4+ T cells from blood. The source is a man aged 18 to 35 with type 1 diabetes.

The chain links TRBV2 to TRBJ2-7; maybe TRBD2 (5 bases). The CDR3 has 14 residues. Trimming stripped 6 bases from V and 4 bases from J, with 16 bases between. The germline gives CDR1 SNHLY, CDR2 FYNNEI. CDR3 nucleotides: TGTGCCAGCAGGGCGGTTGAGGGAACGTACGAGCAGTACTTC. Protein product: CASRAVEGTYEQYF.

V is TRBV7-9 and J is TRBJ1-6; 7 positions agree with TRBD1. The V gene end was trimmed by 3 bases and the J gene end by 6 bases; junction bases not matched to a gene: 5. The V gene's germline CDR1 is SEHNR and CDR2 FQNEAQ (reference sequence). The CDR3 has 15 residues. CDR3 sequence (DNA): TGTGCCAGCAGCTTGGGGGACAGAGCTAATTCACCCCTCCACTTT. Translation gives CASSLGDRANSPLHF.

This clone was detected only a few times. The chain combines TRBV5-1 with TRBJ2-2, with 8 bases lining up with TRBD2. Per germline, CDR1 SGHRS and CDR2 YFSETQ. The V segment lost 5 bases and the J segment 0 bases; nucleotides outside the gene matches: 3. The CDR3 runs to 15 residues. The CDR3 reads CASRGLVSNTGELFF. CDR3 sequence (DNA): TGCGCCAGCAGGGGACTAGTCTCGAACACCGGGGAGCTGTTTTTT.

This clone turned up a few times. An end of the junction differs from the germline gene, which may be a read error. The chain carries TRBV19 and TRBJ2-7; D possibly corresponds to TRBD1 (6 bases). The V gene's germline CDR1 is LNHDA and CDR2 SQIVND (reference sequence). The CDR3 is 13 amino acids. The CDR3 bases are TGTGCGAGTAGGGGGACATCTCTCTACGAGCAGTACTTC. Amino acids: CASRGTSLYEQYF.

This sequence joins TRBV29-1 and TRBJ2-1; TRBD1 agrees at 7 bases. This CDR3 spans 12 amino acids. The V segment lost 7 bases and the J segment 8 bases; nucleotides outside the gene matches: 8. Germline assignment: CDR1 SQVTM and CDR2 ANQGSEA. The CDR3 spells CSATGARHEQFF. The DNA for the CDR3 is TGCAGCGCAACAGGGGCTAGGCATGAGCAGTTCTTC.

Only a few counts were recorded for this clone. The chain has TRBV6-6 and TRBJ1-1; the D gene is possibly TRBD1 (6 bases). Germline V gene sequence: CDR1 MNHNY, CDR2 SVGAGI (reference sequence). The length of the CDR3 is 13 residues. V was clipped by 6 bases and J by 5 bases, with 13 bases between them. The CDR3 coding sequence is TGTGCCAGCAGCTTTCAGGGGAAAACTGAAGCTTTCTTT. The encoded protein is CASSFQGKTEAFF.

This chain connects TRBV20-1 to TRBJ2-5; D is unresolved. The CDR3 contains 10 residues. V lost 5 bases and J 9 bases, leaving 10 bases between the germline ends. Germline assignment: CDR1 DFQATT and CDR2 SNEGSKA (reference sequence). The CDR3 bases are TGCAGTGCTGCCTTCGAGGCCCAGTACTTC. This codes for CSAAFEAQYF.

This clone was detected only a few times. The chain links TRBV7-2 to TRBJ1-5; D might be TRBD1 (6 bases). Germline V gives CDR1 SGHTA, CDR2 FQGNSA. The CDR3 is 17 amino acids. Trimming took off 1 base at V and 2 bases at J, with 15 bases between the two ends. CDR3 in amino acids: CASSLGGQGYGNQPQHF. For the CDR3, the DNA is TGTGCCAGCAGCTTAGGAGGGCAGGGGTATGGCAATCAGCCCCAGCATTTT. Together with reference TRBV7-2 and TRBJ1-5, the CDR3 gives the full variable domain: GAGVSQSPSNKVTEKGKDVELRCDPISGHTALYWYRQSLGQGLEFLIYFQGNSAPDKSGLPSDRFSAERTGGSVSTLTIQRTQQEDSAVYLCASSLGGQGYGNQPQHFGDGTRLSIL.

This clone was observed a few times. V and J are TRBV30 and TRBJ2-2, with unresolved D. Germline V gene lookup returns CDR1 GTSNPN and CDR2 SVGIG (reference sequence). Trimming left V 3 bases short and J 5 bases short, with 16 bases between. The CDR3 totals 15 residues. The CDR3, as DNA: TGTGCCTGGAGAGCACCCGGTTTGCGGACCGGGGAGCTGTTTTTT. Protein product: CAWRAPGLRTGELFF.

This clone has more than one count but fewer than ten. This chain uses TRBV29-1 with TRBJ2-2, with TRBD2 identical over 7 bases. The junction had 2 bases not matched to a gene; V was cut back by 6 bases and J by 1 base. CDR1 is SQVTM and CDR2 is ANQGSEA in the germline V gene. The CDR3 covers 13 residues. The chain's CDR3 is CSVRGRNTGELFF. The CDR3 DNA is TGCAGCGTACGCGGGAGGAACACCGGGGAGCTGTTTTTT.